This T cell receptor beta chain is drawn from a study of monozygotic twins with inflammatory bowel disease. Germline loops: CDR1 SQVTM, CDR2 ANQGSEA. CDR3 size: 14 residues. TCRdb re-analyzed the 5' RACE reads; it lists each CDR3 protein once, without DNA. This sample's table has about 110,000 distinct CDR3 sequences. This chain links TRBV29-1 with TRBJ2-3; TCRdb calls TRBD1, which cannot be checked without DNA. The sequencing sample was made of blood. The receptor was isolated from a human donor with ulcerative colitis or Crohn's disease, or a healthy co-twin of an affected twin (not recorded which). CDR3 sequence reads: CSVAEGTGGDTQYF.